These 10 T cell receptor beta chains came from one sample sequenced in a study of CD8 T cells in Susac syndrome. Random hexamers were used to reverse transcribe an amount of roughly 0.5 to 1 ug RNA. TCRdb independently ran MiXCR on the immunoSEQ multiplex PCR reads; one entry per CDR3 protein. The repertoire consists of about 150,000 distinct CDR3 sequences, with about 94% occurring once and the leading ten covering 0.2% to 0.25%. The source material was CD8+ T cells from PBMCs. The receptors originated from a human donor with multiple sclerosis.

V usage is TRBV5-4 and J usage is TRBJ2-3, with 7 bases matching TRBD1. V shed 4 bases and J 5 bases; nucleotides not matched to a gene: 10. The length of the CDR3 is 15 residues. Germline values: CDR1 SGHNT, CDR2 YYREEE (reference sequence). The CDR3 DNA reads TGTGCCAGCAGCCCCGGGACAGCCAGACGAGATACGCAGTATTTT. Translation gives CASSPGTARRDTQYF.

The chain employs TRBV21-1 and TRBJ2-2; the table names TRBD1, a call not compared with the DNA. TRBV21-1 is shown as a pseudogene. The CDR3 runs to 15 residues. The CDR3 nucleotides read TGTGCCAGCAGCAAAGGGACAGGGGGCTCCGGGGAGCTGTTTTTT. Amino acids: CASSKGTGGSGELFF.

The chain uses TRBV30 and TRBJ2-1; D is undetermined. The germline gives CDR1 GTSNPN, CDR2 SVGIG (reference sequence). The CDR3 loop spans 13 amino acids. V lost 2 bases and J 9 bases, leaving 14 bases between the germline ends. The CDR3 nucleotides are TGTGCCTGGAGTTGGACCTCCTCCAGTGAGCAGTTCTTC. Its protein product is CAWSWTSSSEQFF.

The chain combines TRBV20-1 with TRBJ2-3, with 7 bases lining up with TRBD1. J lost 10 bases, V lost 2 bases, and 12 bases had no gene match. Germline V gene sequence: CDR1 DFQATT, CDR2 SNEGSKA (reference sequence). The CDR3 runs to 14 residues. CDR3 amino acids: CSARSRGYLEAQYF. The DNA for the CDR3 is TGCAGTGCTAGAAGCAGGGGGTACCTCGAGGCGCAGTATTTT.

This chain connects TRBV9 to TRBJ2-3; TRBD2 might be the D (5 bases). Trimming removed 4 bases from V and 0 bases from J, with 12 bases in between. From germline, CDR1 is SGDLS and CDR2 YYNGEE. This CDR3 spans 15 amino acids. CDR3: CASSPPGGSTDTQYF. The CDR3 DNA is TGTGCCAGCAGCCCTCCCGGCGGGAGCACAGATACGCAGTATTTT.

The gene calls are TRBV9 and TRBJ1-2; possible D gene TRBD1, 6 bases. The CDR3 is 14 amino acids. V gave up 3 bases and J gave up 0 bases, with 9 bases separating them. Per the germline V gene, CDR1 is SGDLS and CDR2 is YYNGEE. The CDR3 here is CASSEGGTNYGYTF. Written as DNA, the CDR3 is TGTGCCAGCAGCGAGGGGGGGACTAACTATGGCTACACCTTC.

This clonotype was observed once. The chain links TRBV4-3 to TRBJ2-1; 14 bases are a match to TRBD2. Trimming removed 4 bases from V and 4 bases from J; junction bases left unmatched: 6. This CDR3 has 17 residues. CDR1 is LGHNA and CDR2 is YSLEER in the germline V gene. The CDR3 nucleotides read TGCGCCAGCAGCCCCCGACTAGCGGGGGGGTTGTACAATGAGCAGTTCTTC. Translated: CASSPRLAGGLYNEQFF.

The V gene is TRBV7-9, the J gene TRBJ1-2; unclear D gene. This CDR3 spans 15 amino acids. V was pared by 5 bases and J by 5 bases, with 18 bases between. Germline CDR1 SEHNR, CDR2 FQNEAQ (reference sequence). CDR3 sequence: CASSHPVTRLYGYTF. CDR3 in DNA: TGTGCCAGCAGCCACCCGGTAACCCGCTTATATGGCTACACCTTC.

This chain links TRBV18 with TRBJ1-1; 9 nucleotides match TRBD1. The CDR3 totals 17 residues. The germline gives CDR1 KGHSH, CDR2 LQKENI. Germline trimming cut 3 bases from V and 0 bases from J; bases unmatched to any gene: 8. The CDR3 is CASSPETGGLMNTEAFF. In DNA, the CDR3 is TGTGCCAGCTCACCGGAGACAGGGGGACTCATGAACACTGAAGCTTTCTTT.

This clonotype has just a few counts. The genes are TRBV6-5 and TRBJ2-1, with D possibly TRBD2 on 6 matching bases. This CDR3 spans 14 amino acids. CDR1 and CDR2 (germline): MNHEY, SVGAGI. Between the trimmed V and J ends, which lost 3 bases and 4 bases, there was a span of 10 bases. This CDR3 reads CASSYRGFYNEQFF. The DNA of the CDR3 is TGTGCCAGCAGTTATCGGGGGTTTTACAATGAGCAGTTCTTC.